A single sample is the source of the 21 T cell receptor beta chains below, sequenced in a study of cytomegalovirus exposure and HLA in healthy donors. Primers: 60 Vbeta forward and 13 Jbeta reverse. Sequenced by immunoSEQ multiplex PCR; TCRdb stores in-frame clones only, minus some. The data show fewer than 200,000 clones, roughly 79% seen once. The sequencing sample was made of PBMCs. These receptors were taken from a man aged 35 to 55 in good health and CMV-seropositive.

The chain recombines TRBV19 with TRBJ1-5; D gene ambiguous. CDR1 is LNHDA and CDR2 is SQIVND in the germline V gene (reference sequence). V lost 3 bases, J lost 0 bases, and 9 bases lay in between. This CDR3 spans 15 amino acids. The CDR3 DNA is TGTGCCAGTAGTATTACTCCTTATAGCAATCAGCCCCAGCATTTT. Amino acid sequence: CASSITPYSNQPQHF.

This chain uses TRBV2 with TRBJ1-2; TRBD1 matches at 7 bases. This CDR3 spans 17 amino acids. Losses at the gene ends were 10 bases for V and 8 bases for J; bases not matched to a gene: 25. Germline CDR1 SNHLY, CDR2 FYNNEI. CDR3 in DNA: TGTGCCACCACTCTAATGGCGCCTCGGACAGGAGAATCCGGCTACACCTTC. It is translated as CATTLMAPRTGESGYTF. Full variable domain (missing parts from reference TRBV2 and TRBJ1-2): EPEVTQTPSHQVTQMGQEVILRCVPISNHLYFYWYRQILGQKVEFLVSFYNNEISEKSEIFDDQFSVERPDGSNFTLKIRSTKLEDSAMYFCATTLMAPRTGESGYTFGSGTRLTVV.

J is TRBJ2-3 and V is TRBV4-1; TRBD2 matches at 10 bases. V was pared by 6 bases and J by 2 bases, with 8 bases of the junction left unmatched. Germline lookup yields CDR1 MGHRA and CDR2 YSYEKL. The CDR3 loop spans 16 amino acids. CDR3 in DNA: TGCGCCAGCAGGTGGACCGGGACTAGCGACACAGATACGCAGTATTTT. Translated: CASRWTGTSDTDTQYF.

This clone has just a few counts. V and J are TRBV5-1 and TRBJ2-7; 7 nucleotides align to TRBD1. Germline V CDR1 and CDR2: SGHRS, YFSETQ. The CDR3 totals 15 residues. V trimming: 4 bases; J trimming: 0 bases; junction bases outside the gene matches: 7. CDR3 loop: CASSTGTVSSYEQYF. The CDR3 bases are TGCGCCAGCAGCACCGGGACAGTGAGCTCCTACGAGCAGTACTTC. The full variable domain, rest sourced from reference TRBV5-1 and TRBJ2-7, is KAGVTQTPRYLIKTRGQQVTLSCSPISGHRSVSWYQQTPGQGLQFLFEYFSETQRNKGNFPGRFSGRQFSNSRSEMNVSTLELGDSALYLCASSTGTVSSYEQYFGPGTRLTVT.

The V gene is TRBV11-3, the J gene TRBJ2-1; possibly TRBD2 for D (6 bases). CDR1 and CDR2 (germline): SGHNT, YENEEA. The V and J ends lost 4 bases and 5 bases respectively, with 18 bases between them. The length of the CDR3 is 16 residues. The CDR3 coding sequence is TGTGCCAGCAGCTCCGCTTCCGTGGCGGGAAACAATGAGCAGTTCTTC. It yields the protein CASSSASVAGNNEQFF.

The chain joins TRBV7-3 to TRBJ2-2; TRBD2 might be the D (6 bases). Per germline, CDR1 SGHTA and CDR2 FQGTGA. CDR3 size: 18 residues. The V end lost 1 base, the J end lost 1 base, and 16 bases lay between the germline ends. CDR3 sequence (DNA): TGTGCCAGCAGCTTAATAGATGGGGGGACGGAGAACACCGGGGAGCTGTTTTTT. Amino acids: CASSLIDGGTENTGELFF.

V and J are TRBV19 and TRBJ1-4; no clear D gene. Germline CDR1 and CDR2: LNHDA and SQIVND (reference sequence). Trimming left V 0 bases short and J 8 bases short, with 10 bases between. The CDR3 consists of 14 residues. CDR3 in DNA: TGTGCCAGTAGTATAGAACCAAGGAGGGAAAAACTGTTTTTT. Encoded protein: CASSIEPRREKLFF.

This clone appeared a few times. The V gene is TRBV18, the J gene TRBJ2-3; unclear D gene. Germline assignment: CDR1 KGHSH and CDR2 LQKENI. The CDR3 extends over 14 amino acids. V lost 2 bases to trimming and J lost 1 base, with 7 bases between them. In DNA, the CDR3 is TGTGCCAGCTCACCAGAGAGCCGCACAGATACGCAGTATTTT. Translating gives CASSPESRTDTQYF.

V usage is TRBV29-1 and J usage is TRBJ2-2, with D possibly being TRBD2 (6 bases). Germline values: CDR1 SQVTM, CDR2 ANQGSEA. V lost 3 bases, J lost 2 bases, and 10 bases lay in between. The CDR3 is 14 amino acids. The CDR3 region has the DNA TGCAGCGTTGAGGGACTTCTTAACACCGGGGAGCTGTTTTTT. Translation: CSVEGLLNTGELFF.

The rearrangement joins TRBV10-3 to TRBJ2-7; the D is unclear. V gave up 5 bases and J gave up 4 bases, with 6 bases separating them. The germline gives CDR1 ENHRY, CDR2 SYGVKD. The CDR3 has 11 amino acids. In DNA, the CDR3 is TGTGCCATCAGTCTTAATTACGAGCAGTACTTC. The encoded protein is CAISLNYEQYF.

This rearrangement joins TRBV19 to TRBJ2-7; 8 nucleotides align to TRBD2. This CDR3 contains 14 residues. The trim removed 3 bases at V and 3 bases at J, leaving 4 bases unmatched. Germline CDR1 reads LNHDA; CDR2 reads SQIVND (reference sequence). The CDR3 region is CASSIASGSYEQYF. The CDR3 bases are TGTGCCAGTAGTATTGCGAGCGGGAGCTACGAGCAGTACTTC.

The chain combines TRBV7-3 with TRBJ1-3, with D possibly matching TRBD1 (6 bases). V was cut by 5 bases and J by 0 bases, with 11 bases left in between. This CDR3 contains 15 residues. Germline-derived CDR1 and CDR2 are SGHTA and FQGTGA. CDR3 nucleotide sequence: TGTGCCAGCAGCCCGGACAGAAGCTCTGGAAACACCATATATTTT. Protein: CASSPDRSSGNTIYF.

The table lists this clone with a count of one. This chain connects TRBV5-1 to TRBJ2-7; 7 bases fit TRBD1. From germline, CDR1 is SGHRS and CDR2 YFSETQ. The V and J ends lost 1 base and 0 bases, in that order; junction bases with no gene match: 4. The length of the CDR3 is 15 residues. The CDR3 nucleotides are TGCGCCAGCAGCTTGCCTGACAGGGCCTCCTACGAGCAGTACTTC. Its protein is CASSLPDRASYEQYF.

V usage is TRBV18 and J usage is TRBJ2-3; 10 positions match TRBD1. The germline CDR1 and CDR2 sequences are KGHSH and LQKENI. The V gene end was trimmed by 10 bases and the J gene end by 6 bases; junction bases not matched to a gene: 16. There are 16 residues in the CDR3. CDR3 nucleotide sequence: TGTGCCACCCATCCCGACAGGGGGCCCTCGTCGGATACGCAGTATTTT. Translating it yields CATHPDRGPSSDTQYF. The variable domain in full, with the rest retrieved from reference TRBV18 and TRBJ2-3, is NAGVMQNPRHLVRRRGQEARLRCSPMKGHSHVYWYRQLPEEGLKFMVYLQKENIIDESGMPKERFSAEFPKEGPSILRIQQVVRGDSAAYFCATHPDRGPSSDTQYFGPGTRLTVL.

V gene TRBV19 combines with J gene TRBJ1-2; TRBD1 is a possible D gene (6 bases). Germline V gene sequence: CDR1 LNHDA, CDR2 SQIVND (reference sequence). V gave up 4 bases and J gave up 5 bases, with 17 bases separating them. The CDR3 is 15 amino acids. In DNA form, the CDR3 reads TGTGCCAGTAGTAGAGGCGGGGGCGCAGAGTATGGCTACACCTTC. It encodes CASSRGGGAEYGYTF.

The CDR3 nucleotides read TGTGCCAGCAGGGAACTGGGGACTAGCGGGATTTATTTGGCAGATACGCAGTATTTT. Its translation is CASRELGTSGIYLADTQYF. V is TRBV27 and J is TRBJ2-3; 13 bases map to TRBD2. The CDR3 contains 19 residues. J lost 4 bases, V lost 6 bases, and 16 bases had no gene match. Germline CDR1 reads MNHEY; CDR2 reads SMNVEV (reference sequence).

This chain connects TRBV6-1 to TRBJ2-6; a possible D gene is TRBD2 (6 bases). The germline CDR1 and CDR2 sequences are MNHNS and SASEGT. Trimming pared 4 bases from V and 0 bases from J, leaving 7 bases between. The CDR3 contains 15 residues. CDR3 amino acids: CASSVEGSGANVLTF. As DNA, the CDR3 is TGTGCCAGCAGTGTGGAGGGCTCTGGGGCCAACGTCCTGACTTTC.

The CDR3 sequence is CASSSTVDNTEAFF. The CDR3 DNA follows: TGTGCCAGCAGTTCTACAGTAGACAACACTGAAGCTTTCTTT. The chain recombines TRBV27 with TRBJ1-1, with D unclear. From germline, CDR1 is MNHEY and CDR2 SMNVEV (reference sequence). V was shortened by 4 bases and J by 2 bases, with 11 bases between the two germline ends. This CDR3 spans 14 amino acids.

The chain has TRBV5-1 and TRBJ2-3; 11 bases fit TRBD1. This CDR3 comprises 15 residues. Germline-derived CDR1 and CDR2 are SGHRS and YFSETQ. V was clipped by 4 bases and J by 7 bases; unmatched bases: 8. The CDR3 loop reads CASSPGTGGFNTQYF. CDR3 coding DNA: TGCGCCAGCAGCCCCGGGACAGGGGGATTTAATACGCAGTATTTT.

The chain combines TRBV11-3 with TRBJ2-5, with D perhaps matching TRBD2 (6 bases). This CDR3 has 16 amino acids. V was shortened by 5 bases and J by 5 bases, with 21 bases between the two germline ends. CDR1 is SGHNT, CDR2 YENEEA, per germline. CDR3 DNA sequence: TGTGCCAGCAGCCTCTCCCTAACAACTAGCAGGGAGACCCAGTACTTC. Translated, it gives CASSLSLTTSRETQYF.

This chain uses TRBV19 with TRBJ2-7; 7 bases align to TRBD2. The length of the CDR3 is 15 residues. V lost 6 bases to trimming and J lost 8 bases; unmatched junction nucleotides: 16. Per the germline V gene, CDR1 is LNHDA and CDR2 is SQIVND (reference sequence). The CDR3 DNA sequence: TGTGCCAGTAGCCAGGGCCCTAGCGGAGCCTGGAAGCAGTACTTC. It encodes CASSQGPSGAWKQYF.